These 24 T cell receptor beta chains originate from one sample sequenced in a study of T cells in Graves' hyperthyroidism and ophthalmopathy. From RNA transcripts, TCR beta CDR3 regions were amplified. Primed by the HTBI set, a first-round RT-PCR was run on the TCR CDR3. TCRdb re-called the multiplex PCR reads through MiXCR, storing one row per CDR3 protein. The sample lists 530,000 or so distinct CDR3 sequences; about 24% were seen once. Material for sequencing was blood. The receptors here all came from a woman aged 25 to 39 with Graves' ophthalmopathy.

This clonotype was recorded at least ten times. The chain has TRBV5-5 and TRBJ1-2; TRBD1 is a possible D gene (5 bases). Germline V lookup: CDR1 SGHKS, CDR2 YYEKEE (reference sequence). Between the trimmed V and J ends, which lost 0 bases and 4 bases, there was a span of 16 bases. This CDR3 contains 16 residues. CDR3 in amino acids: CASSLGVDRGSYGYTF. DNA for the CDR3: TGTGCCAGCAGCTTGGGAGTAGACAGAGGAAGCTATGGCTACACCTTC. The full variable domain, completed using reference TRBV5-5 and TRBJ1-2, is DAGVTQSPTHLIKTRGQQVTLRCSPISGHKSVSWYQQVLGQGPQFIFQYYEKEERGRGNFPDRFSARQFPNYSSELNVNALLLGDSALYLCASSLGVDRGSYGYTFGSGTRLTVV.

This clonotype is categorized as medium-sized (0.01 to 0.1%). The chain couples TRBV6-1 to TRBJ2-7, with D uncertain. This CDR3 spans 14 amino acids. Trimming stripped 0 bases from V and 2 bases from J, with 8 bases between. The V gene's germline CDR1 is MNHNS and CDR2 SASEGT. CDR3 coding DNA: TGTGCCAGCAGTGAAGCCCCAGATACCTACGAGCAGTACTTC. Amino acid sequence: CASSEAPDTYEQYF.

There are a few counts of this clonotype. The chain carries TRBV28 and TRBJ1-2; 7 positions match TRBD1. Germline assignment: CDR1 MDHEN and CDR2 SYDVKM. CDR3 length: 13 amino acids. V dropped 3 bases and J dropped 6; count of bases not matched to a gene: 4. Written as DNA, the CDR3 is TGTGCCAGCAGTTTGCGAAGGGGGCATGGCTACACCTTC. It is translated as CASSLRRGHGYTF.

This clonotype was picked up many times. The chain is built from TRBV7-9 and TRBJ2-5; no definite D call. Germline CDR1 SEHNR, CDR2 FQNEAQ (reference sequence). The CDR3 contains 13 residues. With 5 bases removed from V and 3 bases from J, the gap between germline ends came to 10 bases. The CDR3 DNA reads TGTGCCAGCAGCAGCACTAACGAAGAGACCCAGTACTTC. It encodes CASSSTNEETQYF.

The J gene is TRBJ2-7, the V gene TRBV28; maybe TRBD1 (6 bases). Per the germline V gene, CDR1 is MDHEN and CDR2 is SYDVKM. The CDR3 is 15 residues long. V lost 5 bases to trimming and J lost 6 bases, with 20 bases between them. The CDR3 spells CASSAISRGICEQYF. Written as DNA, the CDR3 is TGTGCCAGCAGTGCCATATCCAGGGGTATCTGCGAGCAGTACTTC.

This clonotype was found a few times. The CDR3 here is CASSIRAGGTSSYEQYF. CDR3 nucleotides: TGTGCCAGCAGTATAAGAGCCGGAGGGACTAGCTCCTACGAGCAGTACTTC. The V gene is TRBV6-1, the J gene TRBJ2-7; TRBD2 agrees at 8 bases. V dropped 5 bases and J dropped 0; count of bases not matched to a gene: 12. Germline V gene lookup returns CDR1 MNHNS and CDR2 SASEGT. The CDR3 is made up of 17 amino acids.

Points on this clonotype: A much larger clone differs from this one at a single base, so this may be a read error. This chain uses TRBV7-3 with TRBJ2-5; the D gene is possibly TRBD2 (5 bases). Germline V gene sequence: CDR1 SGHTA, CDR2 FQGTGA. This CDR3 contains 13 residues. CDR3 coding DNA: TGTGCCAGCAGCCTTATAGCGAGAGAGACCAAGTACTTC. Translation: CASSLIARETKYF. Using reference TRBV7-3 and TRBJ2-5 for the parts outside the CDR3, the full variable domain is GAGVSQTPSNKVTEKGKYVELRCDPISGHTALYWYRQSLGQGPEFLIYFQGTGAADDSGLPNDRFFAVRPEGSVSTLKIQRTERGDSAVYLCASSLIARETKYFGPGTRLLVL.

This clonotype was seen a handful of times. The J gene is TRBJ1-6, the V gene TRBV6-1; D may be TRBD1 (6 bases). The germline V and J ends were trimmed by 6 bases and 9 bases, with 21 bases remaining between them. The germline V gene encodes CDR1 MNHNS and CDR2 SASEGT. CDR3 length: 16 amino acids. The DNA of the CDR3 is TGTGCCAGCAGCTTTGGGACAAACCGAGGGCTTTCACCCCTCCACTTT. Amino acids: CASSFGTNRGLSPLHF.

This clonotype was counted at least ten times. The chain couples TRBV12-3 or TRBV12-4 to TRBJ1-1, with D perhaps TRBD1 (5 bases). Trimming shortened V by 7 bases and J by 1 base, and 16 bases separated the two germline ends. The CDR3 is 15 residues long. The DNA of the CDR3 is TGTGCCAGCACCTCTTGGACGGGGACGAACACTGAAGCTTTCTTT. As protein: CASTSWTGTNTEAFF.

This clonotype was counted many times. The chain employs TRBV6-5 and TRBJ2-2; D remains ambiguous. The CDR3 extends over 12 amino acids. Germline CDR1 reads MNHEY; CDR2 reads SVGAGI. V lost 7 bases and J lost 10, with 13 bases in between. The CDR3 sequence: CASTLPPVELFF. CDR3 coding DNA: TGTGCCAGCACACTCCCACCGGTGGAGCTGTTTTTT.

This clonotype has ten or more counts. The rearrangement joins TRBV7-8 to TRBJ1-1; tentatively, D is TRBD1 (6 bases). V lost 4 bases and J 1 base, leaving 19 bases between the germline ends. There are 17 residues in the CDR3. Per the germline V gene, CDR1 is SGHVS and CDR2 is FQNEAQ. Written as DNA, the CDR3 is TGTGCCAGCAGCTGGACAGCGTGGTTTGATCGGAACACTGAAGCTTTCTTT. Translating gives CASSWTAWFDRNTEAFF.

In this sample, this clonotype turned up many times. V is TRBV5-6 and J is TRBJ2-7; D is uncertain. Germline CDR1 is SGHDT and CDR2 is YYEEEE. With 3 bases removed from V and 5 bases from J, the gap between germline ends came to 12 bases. The CDR3 is 13 amino acids. The CDR3 spells CASSSVSYNEQYF. The CDR3 DNA is TGTGCCAGCAGCTCCGTCAGCTACAACGAGCAGTACTTC.

The chain carries TRBV7-6 and TRBJ1-2; D not resolved. Per germline, CDR1 SGHVS and CDR2 FNYEAQ. V dropped 0 bases and J dropped 8 bases, with 25 bases sitting between them. The CDR3 length is 18 residues. Here the CDR3 DNA reads TGTGCCAGCAGCTTAGCGCATCATGACAAGGTCCCACGGTACGGCTACACCTTC. It encodes CASSLAHHDKVPRYGYTF.

At least ten counts were recorded for this clonotype. The chain carries TRBV6-1 and TRBJ2-7; D is undetermined. Per the germline V gene, CDR1 is MNHNS and CDR2 is SASEGT. V lost 3 bases, J lost 2 bases, and 8 bases lay in between. The CDR3 covers 13 residues. CDR3 nucleotides: TGTGCCAGCAGTGATGACTGGCCCTACGAGCAGTACTTC. It encodes CASSDDWPYEQYF.

V is TRBV20-1 and J is TRBJ1-1; D is perhaps TRBD1 (5 bases). CDR3 size: 12 residues. Germline assignment: CDR1 DFQATT and CDR2 SNEGSKA (reference sequence). The V end lost 5 bases, the J end lost 5 bases, and 12 bases lay between the germline ends. The CDR3 loop reads CSALQGWTEAFF. The CDR3, as DNA: TGCAGTGCTCTTCAGGGTTGGACTGAAGCTTTCTTT.

This clonotype has only a few counts. The chain carries TRBV6-2 or TRBV6-3 and TRBJ2-5; TRBD1 matches 8 bases. The junction had 10 bases not matched to a gene; V was cut back by 0 bases and J by 1 base. CDR1 and CDR2 (germline): MNHEY, SVGEGT. The CDR3 has 18 residues. This CDR3 is CASSYSMSGGPIQETQYF. The CDR3 coding sequence is TGTGCCAGCAGTTACTCGATGTCAGGGGGCCCGATCCAAGAGACCCAGTACTTC.

About this clonotype: One end of the junction varies from germline; a read error may be responsible. The chain has TRBV2 and TRBJ2-5; no clear D gene. This CDR3 is 12 amino acids long. Germline loops: CDR1 SNHLY, CDR2 FYNNEI. CDR3 amino acids: CASPSPQETQYF. The CDR3 nucleotides are TGTGCCAGCCCGTCTCCCCAAGAGACGCAGTACTTC.

This clonotype was picked up many times. The chain combines TRBV15 with TRBJ1-5; TRBD1 agrees at 7 bases. Germline CDR1 LNHNV, CDR2 YYDKDF (reference sequence). The CDR3 loop spans 17 amino acids. V lost 0 bases and J lost 3; bases outside the gene matches: 8. The CDR3 nucleotides are TGTGCCACCAGCAGAGATGGGGGACAGCCCATCAATCAGCCCCAGCATTTT. It encodes CATSRDGGQPINQPQHF.

This clonotype showed up many times. The chain links TRBV6-1 to TRBJ2-5; tentatively, D is TRBD2 (6 bases). Germline V gene lookup returns CDR1 MNHNS and CDR2 SASEGT. The CDR3 consists of 16 residues. V lost 6 bases, J lost 5 bases, and 22 bases lay in between. The CDR3 DNA is TGTGCCAGCAGCCAGTTAAGGACTCCCGGGAGCGAGACCCAGTACTTC. Amino acid sequence: CASSQLRTPGSETQYF.

CDR3 residues: CAWTSGGVETQYF. CDR3 nucleotides: TGTGCCTGGACTAGCGGGGGGGTGGAGACCCAGTACTTC. The chain carries TRBV30 and TRBJ2-5, with 12 bases aligning to TRBD2. This CDR3 has 13 residues. Germline V CDR1 and CDR2: GTSNPN, SVGIG (reference sequence). J gave up 5 bases and V 4 bases, and 2 bases lay outside the gene matches.

Many counts were recorded for this clonotype. The V gene is TRBV19, the J gene TRBJ2-7; TRBD1 aligns across 7 bases. V shed 6 bases, J shed 5 bases, and the junction held 10 bases outside the gene matches. There are 14 residues in the CDR3. Looked up from germline, CDR1 is LNHDA and CDR2 is SQIVND (reference sequence). CDR3 nucleotides: TGTGCCAGTAGCCCCCCAGGCAGGGGGAACGAGCAGTACTTC. Translating gives CASSPPGRGNEQYF.

A few counts support this clonotype. The CDR3 sequence is CSASEGWDYEQYF. In nucleotides, the CDR3 is TGCAGTGCTTCCGAAGGGTGGGACTACGAGCAGTACTTC. This rearrangement joins TRBV20-1 to TRBJ2-7; D is uncertain. The V end lost 5 bases, the J end lost 3 bases, and 14 bases lay between the germline ends. CDR3 size: 13 residues. Per germline, CDR1 DFQATT and CDR2 SNEGSKA (reference sequence).

This rearrangement joins TRBV11-2 to TRBJ2-7, with D hard to call. The length of the CDR3 is 16 residues. CDR1 SGHAT and CDR2 FQNNGV come from the germline V gene. V lost 5 bases and J 3 bases, leaving 20 bases between the germline ends. The CDR3 DNA reads TGTGCCAGCAGCCCCGGGTCTGGGCACTCGGACTACGAGCAGTACTTC. It yields the protein CASSPGSGHSDYEQYF.

This clonotype was counted ten times or more. This chain links TRBV6-1 with TRBJ2-5; D not resolved. Per the germline V gene, CDR1 is MNHNS and CDR2 is SASEGT. Trimming took off 5 bases at V and 4 bases at J, with 5 bases between the two ends. This CDR3 region has 11 residues. The CDR3: CASSKTETQYF. The CDR3 DNA follows: TGTGCCAGCAGTAAAACAGAGACCCAGTACTTC.